The source of this TCR beta chain is a study of CD8 T cells in ankylosing spondylitis. Study-level findings and limits: Ankylosing spondylitis blood seemed to carry a telltale TCR beta motif made of fewer than 10 highly homologous variants.

Germline V gene data show CDR1 as LGHNA and CDR2 as YSLEER. The ends were cut back, 0 bases at V and 10 bases at J, with 13 bases in the middle. The CDR3 covers 15 residues. Using quantitative 5'-RACE with molecular barcodes, the authors made TCR beta libraries. Each CDR3 protein is one row after TCRdb ran MiXCR on the 5' RACE reads. The data contain 700,000 to 850,000 distinct CDR3 sequences, about 10% of them singletons. This clonotype was counted a few times. Its matching antigen is unknown. The specimen sequenced was blood, either unsorted or a sorted T cell fraction (not recorded which). This clonotype originated in a male donor with ankylosing spondylitis. This chain connects TRBV4-3 to TRBJ1-6; D is undetermined. CDR3 nucleotides: TGCGCCAGCAGCCAAGAACCTGACGGCCGGTCACCCCTCCACTTT. Translating it yields CASSQEPDGRSPLHF.